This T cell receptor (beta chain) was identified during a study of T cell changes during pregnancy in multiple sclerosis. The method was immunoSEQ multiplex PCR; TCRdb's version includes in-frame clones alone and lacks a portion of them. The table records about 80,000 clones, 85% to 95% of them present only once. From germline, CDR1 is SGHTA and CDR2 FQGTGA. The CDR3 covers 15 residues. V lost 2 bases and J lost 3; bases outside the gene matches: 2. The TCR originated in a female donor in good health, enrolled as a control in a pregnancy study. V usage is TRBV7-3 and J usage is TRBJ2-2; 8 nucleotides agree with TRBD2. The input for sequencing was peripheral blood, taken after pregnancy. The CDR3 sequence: CASSLLAGYTGELFF. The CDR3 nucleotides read TGTGCCAGCAGCTTATTAGCGGGGTACACCGGGGAGCTGTTTTTT.